The present entry profiles one T cell receptor (beta chain) with its context. Its antigen is still unknown. This record comes from a study of CD8+CD57+ T cells in acquired aplastic anemia. Background on the study: Sorted CD4+ plus CD8+ cells gave DNA averaging 3.2 ug. Roughly 11 million reads, on average, were obtained for CD4+ cells from healthy donors. Regarding the study as a whole: Patients and controls shared under 35 CD8+ CDR3 sequences, which appeared highly expressed in patients and within their immunodominant clones.

Genomic DNA constituted the template upon which TCR beta VDJ and CDR3 profiling was performed. TCRdb analysed the reads with MiXCR anew, one entry per CDR3 protein. The profile shows hundreds of thousands of distinct CDR3 sequences, 65% to 80% of them singletons. Input material: sorted CD4+, CD8+, or CD8+CD57+ T cells (not recorded which) from PBMCs. The TCR comes from a human donor in good health, serving as a control.

The CDR3 here is CASSGTGRSNQPQHF. In DNA, the CDR3 is TGTGCCAGCAGTGGGACAGGGCGTAGCAATCAGCCCCAGCATTTT. The chain links TRBV2 to TRBJ1-5; 8 bases fit TRBD1. The trim removed 4 bases at V and 0 bases at J, leaving 2 bases unmatched. This CDR3 is 15 amino acids long. The germline CDR1 and CDR2 sequences are SNHLY and FYNNEI.